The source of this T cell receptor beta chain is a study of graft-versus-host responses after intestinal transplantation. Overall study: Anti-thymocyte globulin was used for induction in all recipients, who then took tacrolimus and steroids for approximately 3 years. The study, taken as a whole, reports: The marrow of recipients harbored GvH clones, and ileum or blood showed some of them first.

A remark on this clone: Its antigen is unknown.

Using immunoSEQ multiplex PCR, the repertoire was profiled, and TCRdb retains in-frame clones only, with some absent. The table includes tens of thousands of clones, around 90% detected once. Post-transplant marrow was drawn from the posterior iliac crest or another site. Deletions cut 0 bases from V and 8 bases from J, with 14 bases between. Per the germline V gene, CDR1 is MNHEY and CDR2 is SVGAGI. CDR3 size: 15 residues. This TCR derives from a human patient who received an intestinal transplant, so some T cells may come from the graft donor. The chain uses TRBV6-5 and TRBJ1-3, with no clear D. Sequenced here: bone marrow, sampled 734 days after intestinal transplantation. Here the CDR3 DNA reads TGTGCCAGCAGTTACTCGAGACGGGCGGAGGACACCATATATTTT. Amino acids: CASSYSRRAEDTIYF.